This T cell receptor beta chain was captured in a study of blood T cell repertoires in COVID-19. Turning to the study itself: The origin of the acute and convalescent COVID-19 samples was the United States, Italy and Spain. Nucleic acid was either cDNA or gDNA, and it came from T cells, B-cell-depleted T cells, or PBMCs.

The study counted Cohort 3 donors as recovered given two negative PCRs, clearance, or symptom resolution. Under the authors' procedure: Amplified reference gene primers provided the basis for estimating nucleated cell counts. The assay was immunoSEQ multiplex PCR, and TCRdb's table has in-frame clones only and misses some. V, J and clone size are those of that table, while D and trimming were read from the DNA. The repertoire holds more than 200,000 clones, with approximately 90% as singletons. V lost 1 base to trimming and J lost 1 base; unmatched junction nucleotides: 4. Germline values: CDR1 MGHRA, CDR2 YSYEKL. The CDR3 covers 16 residues.

Input material: PBMCs or T cells enriched from blood (not recorded which). The source of this sequence is a middle-aged man who had recovered from COVID-19. The gene calls are TRBV4-1 and TRBJ1-5; 7 nucleotides line up with TRBD1. CDR3 nucleotide sequence: TGCGCCAGCAGCCAAGTTGGCAGGGGGAGCAATCAGCCCCAGCATTTT. It codes for CASSQVGRGSNQPQHF.